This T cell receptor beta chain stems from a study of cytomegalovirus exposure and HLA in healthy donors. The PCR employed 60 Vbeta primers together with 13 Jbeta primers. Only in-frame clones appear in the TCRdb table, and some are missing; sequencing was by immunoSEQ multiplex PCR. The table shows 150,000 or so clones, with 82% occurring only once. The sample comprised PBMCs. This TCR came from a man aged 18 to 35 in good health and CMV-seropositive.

The CDR3, as DNA: TGCAGCGCGGATTTTGGACTAGGGCGGATTGGAGAGCAGTACTTC. Translating gives CSADFGLGRIGEQYF. The chain recombines TRBV29-1 with TRBJ2-7; 7 positions agree with TRBD2. CDR3 length equals 15 residues. Germline assignment: CDR1 SQVTM and CDR2 ANQGSEA. V shed 7 bases, J shed 7 bases, and the junction held 19 bases outside the gene matches.